This T cell receptor beta chain came from a study of T cells after yellow fever vaccination. The wider study: When fractions had low cell numbers, they were prepared with SMART-Seq v4 Ultra Low Input. General study results and limits: The secondary response was weaker, and its peak arrived faster, on day 5 versus 15.

Synthesis of TCR cDNA relied on 5'RACE template switching, which attached a universal primer site and UMIs. TCRdb reprocessed the 5' RACE reads with MiXCR, giving one entry per CDR3 protein. The sample records a few hundred thousand distinct CDR3 sequences, 6.8% being singletons. V was pared by 2 bases and J by 7 bases, with 6 bases between. This CDR3 is built from 12 residues. Germline V gene data show CDR1 as MNHEY and CDR2 as SMNVEV (reference sequence). Turning to this clonotype: Its antigen is currently unknown.

This clonotype originated in a man younger than 30 who received the YFV17D yellow fever vaccine. V and J are TRBV27 and TRBJ2-4, with D maybe TRBD2 (5 bases). This sample comprised PBMCs, obtained roughly seven weeks after the first yellow fever vaccination. Here the CDR3 DNA reads TGTGCCAGCAGTTTAGAGGGTAACATTCAGTACTTC. This translates into CASSLEGNIQYF.